This T cell receptor beta chain was captured in a study of blood T cell repertoires in COVID-19. Study-wide background: COVID-19 samples from acute and convalescent phases originated in the United States, Italy and Spain. T cells, B-cell-depleted T cells, or PBMCs provided the cDNA or gDNA that served as material.

The J segment lost 6 bases and the V segment lost 4 bases, leaving 5 bases of the junction unmatched. This CDR3 region has 14 residues. CDR1 LGHDT and CDR2 YNNKEL come from the germline V gene (reference sequence). Methods used by the authors: Amplified reference gene primers provided the basis for estimating nucleated cell counts. The method was immunoSEQ multiplex PCR; TCRdb's version includes in-frame clones alone and lacks a portion of them. Clone size and V and J calls were adopted from that table, with D and trimming inferred from the DNA. This table holds 150,000 to 200,000 clones, 70% to 90% found once.

The V call is TRBV3-1 (or the pseudogene TRBV3-2), the J call TRBJ2-7, with 11 bases that match TRBD1. This sequence originates from a man in his fifties or sixties with active or convalescent COVID-19. The sequenced sample consisted of peripheral blood. CDR3 nucleotides: TGTGCCAGCAGCCTTCGGACAGGGGGCGGCGAGCAGTACTTC. Protein product: CASSLRTGGGEQYF.